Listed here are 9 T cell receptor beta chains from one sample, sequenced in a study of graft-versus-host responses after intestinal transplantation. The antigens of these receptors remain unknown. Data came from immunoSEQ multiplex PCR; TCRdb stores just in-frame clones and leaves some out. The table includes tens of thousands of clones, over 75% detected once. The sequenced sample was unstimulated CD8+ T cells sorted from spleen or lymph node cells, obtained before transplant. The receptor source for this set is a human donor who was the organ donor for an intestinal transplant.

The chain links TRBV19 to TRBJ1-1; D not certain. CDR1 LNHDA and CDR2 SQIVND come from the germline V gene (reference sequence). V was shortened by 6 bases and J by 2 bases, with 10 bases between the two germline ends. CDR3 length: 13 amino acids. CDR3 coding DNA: TGTGCCAGTAGCCTAGGACTTAACACTGAAGCTTTCTTT. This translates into CASSLGLNTEAFF.

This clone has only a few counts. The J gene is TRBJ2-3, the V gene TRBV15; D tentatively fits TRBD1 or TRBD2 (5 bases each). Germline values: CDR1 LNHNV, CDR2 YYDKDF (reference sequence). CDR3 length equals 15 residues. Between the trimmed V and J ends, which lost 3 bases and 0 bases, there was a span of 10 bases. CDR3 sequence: CATSRVGVSTDTQYF. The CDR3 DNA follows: TGTGCCACCAGCAGGGTGGGGGTTAGCACAGATACGCAGTATTTT.

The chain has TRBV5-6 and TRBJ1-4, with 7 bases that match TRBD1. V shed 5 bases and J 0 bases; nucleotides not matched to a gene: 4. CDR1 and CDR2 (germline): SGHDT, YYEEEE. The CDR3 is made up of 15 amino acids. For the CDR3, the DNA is TGTGCCAGCAGTGATACAGGGGCAACTAATGAAAAACTGTTTTTT. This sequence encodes CASSDTGATNEKLFF.

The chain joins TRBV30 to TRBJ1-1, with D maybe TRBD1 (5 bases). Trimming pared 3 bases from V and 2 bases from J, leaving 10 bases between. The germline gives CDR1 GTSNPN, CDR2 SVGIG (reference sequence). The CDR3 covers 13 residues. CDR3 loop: CAWRRQINTEAFF. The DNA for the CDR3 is TGTGCCTGGAGGAGACAGATAAACACTGAAGCTTTCTTT.

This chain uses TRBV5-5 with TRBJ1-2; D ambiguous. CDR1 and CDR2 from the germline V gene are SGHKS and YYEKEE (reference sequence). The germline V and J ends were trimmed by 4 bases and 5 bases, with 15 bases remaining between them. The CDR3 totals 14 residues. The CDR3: CASSPYGQPYGYTF. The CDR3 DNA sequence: TGTGCCAGCAGCCCGTATGGTCAGCCTTATGGCTACACCTTC. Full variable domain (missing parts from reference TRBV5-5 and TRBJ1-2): DAGVTQSPTHLIKTRGQQVTLRCSPISGHKSVSWYQQVLGQGPQFIFQYYEKEERGRGNFPDRFSARQFPNYSSELNVNALLLGDSALYLCASSPYGQPYGYTFGSGTRLTVV.

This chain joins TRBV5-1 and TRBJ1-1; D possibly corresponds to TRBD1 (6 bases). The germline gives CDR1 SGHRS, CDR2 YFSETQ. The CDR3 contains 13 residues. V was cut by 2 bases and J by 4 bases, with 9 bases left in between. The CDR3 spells CASSLRGGTEAFF. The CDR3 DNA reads TGCGCCAGCAGCTTAAGGGGGGGCACTGAAGCTTTCTTT.

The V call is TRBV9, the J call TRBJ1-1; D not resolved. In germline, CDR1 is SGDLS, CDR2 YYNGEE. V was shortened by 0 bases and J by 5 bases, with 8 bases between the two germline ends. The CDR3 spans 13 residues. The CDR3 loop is CASSVDMGTEAFF. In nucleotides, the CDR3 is TGTGCCAGCAGCGTAGATATGGGGACTGAAGCTTTCTTT.

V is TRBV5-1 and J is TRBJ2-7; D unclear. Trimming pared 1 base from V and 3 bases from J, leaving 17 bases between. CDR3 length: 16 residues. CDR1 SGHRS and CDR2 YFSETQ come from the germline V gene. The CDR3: CASSLRPPVDDYEQYF. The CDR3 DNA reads TGCGCCAGCAGCTTGCGTCCGCCAGTGGATGACTACGAGCAGTACTTC.

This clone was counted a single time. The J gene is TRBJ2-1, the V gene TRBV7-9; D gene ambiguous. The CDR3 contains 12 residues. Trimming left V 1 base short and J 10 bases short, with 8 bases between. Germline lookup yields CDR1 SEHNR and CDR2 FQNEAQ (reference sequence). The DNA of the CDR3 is TGTGCCAGCAGCTTAGGACGTAGAGAGCAGTTCTTC. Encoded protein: CASSLGRREQFF.